One and the same sample provided the 27 T cell receptor beta chains below, sequenced in a study of shared clonotypes between healthy human individuals (dated by TCRdb to 2020 to 2021). The library came from the immunoSEQ multiplex PCR assay. The clones in this table, taken by TCRdb from immuneACCESS, are in-frame only. Not every clone is retained; where verified, under half of the shortfall comes from an unresolved V gene, and the cause of the rest is unknown. The sample table shows 1.6 million or so clones, and 98% are seen once. Around 0.33% of the sample rests with the top ten. The sample consisted of naive CD4+ T cells sorted from blood. Read against the paper, the sample's cell subset or site label means: CD45RA+ positively selected. The receptors come from a man aged 30 to 45 in good health.

A note on this clone: This sample also contains other DNA sequences that code for the same CDR3. The J gene is TRBJ2-5, the V gene TRBV5-1; TRBD1 or TRBD2 may be the D gene (6 bases each). The CDR3 contains 14 residues. From germline, CDR1 is SGHRS and CDR2 YFSETQ. The germline V and J ends were trimmed by 0 bases and 3 bases, with 9 bases remaining between them. For the CDR3, the DNA is TGCGCCAGCAGCTTGGAGAGGGGGGAAGAGACCCAGTACTTC. Translating gives CASSLERGEETQYF.

The chain has TRBV2 and TRBJ2-6; D call uncertain. V was clipped by 3 bases and J by 4 bases, with 7 bases between them. CDR3 length equals 14 residues. The germline V gene has CDR1 SNHLY and CDR2 FYNNEI. The CDR3 spells CASSEVLGANVLTF. DNA of the CDR3: TGTGCCAGCAGTGAGGTGTTAGGGGCCAACGTCCTGACTTTC.

The chain links TRBV30 to TRBJ1-2, with D maybe TRBD1 (6 bases). Germline V gene data show CDR1 as GTSNPN and CDR2 as SVGIG (reference sequence). Between the trimmed V and J ends, which lost 2 bases and 7 bases, there was a span of 11 bases. The CDR3 is made up of 12 amino acids. In DNA form, the CDR3 reads TGTGCCTGGAGTCCCGGGGGCGCTGGCTACACCTTC. Translation gives CAWSPGGAGYTF.

This clone has just one count. The chain carries TRBV6-4 and TRBJ1-5, with 7 bases matching TRBD1. This CDR3 region has 16 residues. After removal of 3 bases from V and 3 bases from J, the junction contained 8 bases not matched to a gene. Looked up from germline, CDR1 is MRHNA and CDR2 is SNTAGT. CDR3: CASSDRNRGDNQPQHF. CDR3 coding DNA: TGTGCCAGCAGTGATCGAAACAGGGGCGACAATCAGCCCCAGCATTTT.

The genes are TRBV28 and TRBJ1-1; the D is unclear. Germline lookup yields CDR1 MDHEN and CDR2 SYDVKM. V dropped 5 bases and J dropped 4 bases, with 35 bases sitting between them. The CDR3 loop spans 21 amino acids. The CDR3 is CASSPTMRPPQFLLKTTEAFF. The CDR3 DNA reads as TGTGCCAGCAGTCCTACGATGAGGCCCCCCCAGTTCCTTTTGAAGACCACTGAAGCTTTCTTT. Drawing the rest from reference TRBV28 and TRBJ1-1, the complete variable domain is DVKVTQSSRYLVKRTGEKVFLECVQDMDHENMFWYRQDPGLGLRLIYFSYDVKMKEKGDIPEGYSVSREKKERFSLILESASTNQTSMYLCASSPTMRPPQFLLKTTEAFFGQGTRLTVV.

J is TRBJ1-5 and V is TRBV6-1; D remains unclear. CDR1 MNHNS and CDR2 SASEGT come from the germline V gene. V lost 3 bases to trimming and J lost 6 bases, with 9 bases between them. CDR3 length: 13 amino acids. DNA of the CDR3: TGTGCCAGCAGTGATCAGGAGAGTCAGCCCCAGCATTTT. Protein: CASSDQESQPQHF.

Details on this clone: Other nucleotide sequences in the sample specify the same CDR3. The J gene is TRBJ2-7, the V gene TRBV10-2, with D hard to call. This CDR3 has 12 residues. V was trimmed by 6 bases and J by 0 bases, leaving 6 bases between them. Germline CDR1 and CDR2: WSHSY and SAAADI. CDR3: CASSPSSYEQYF. CDR3 nucleotide sequence: TGCGCCAGCAGCCCCAGCTCCTACGAGCAGTACTTC.

V and J are TRBV5-4 and TRBJ1-2; D might be TRBD1 (5 bases). CDR3 length equals 13 residues. Germline CDR1 reads SGHNT; CDR2 reads YYREEE (reference sequence). Trimming cost V 0 bases and J 2 bases, with 5 bases left between them. The CDR3 sequence: CASSLAGNYGYTF. The CDR3 region has the DNA TGTGCCAGCAGCTTGGCAGGGAACTATGGCTACACCTTC.

This chain joins TRBV19 and TRBJ1-5; 7 bases agree with TRBD1. Unmatched junction bases numbered 7, after V lost 1 base and J lost 1 base. Germline CDR1 is LNHDA and CDR2 is SQIVND (reference sequence). The CDR3 spans 17 residues. The CDR3 DNA sequence: TGTGCCAGTAGTATAGGAGGGGGCAGGGTCAGCAATCAGCCCCAGCATTTT. This encodes CASSIGGGRVSNQPQHF.

The chain combines TRBV28 with TRBJ2-3; D gene unclear. Germline assignment: CDR1 MDHEN and CDR2 SYDVKM. Trimming took 6 bases from V and 1 from J, leaving 14 bases between them. This CDR3 is built from 15 residues. CDR3 amino acids: CASRSWTTRTDTQYF. In DNA form, the CDR3 reads TGTGCCAGCAGATCGTGGACGACCCGCACAGATACGCAGTATTTT.

This chain uses TRBV19 with TRBJ2-2, with TRBD1 as a possible D gene (5 bases). Deletions cut 3 bases from V and 0 bases from J, with 11 bases between. This CDR3 comprises 16 residues. The germline V gene encodes CDR1 LNHDA and CDR2 SQIVND (reference sequence). CDR3 DNA: TGTGCCAGTAGTATGGTGGTAGGGGCGAACACCGGGGAGCTGTTTTTT. Translation: CASSMVVGANTGELFF.

This chain connects TRBV7-6 to TRBJ1-1, with a weak D call TRBD1 (5 bases). The CDR3 spans 13 residues. CDR1 is SGHVS, CDR2 FNYEAQ, per germline. V lost 6 bases and J 1 base, leaving 9 bases between the germline ends. The CDR3 sequence: CASRSTENTEAFF. DNA of the CDR3: TGTGCCAGCAGATCGACAGAGAACACTGAAGCTTTCTTT.

The rearrangement joins TRBV30 to TRBJ2-7; TRBD1 is a possible D gene (6 bases). This CDR3 has 12 amino acids. CDR1 and CDR2 from the germline V gene are GTSNPN and SVGIG (reference sequence). Trimming shortened V by 5 bases and J by 3 bases, and 11 bases separated the two germline ends. The CDR3: CAWGGQYYEQYF. For the CDR3, the DNA is TGTGCCTGGGGCGGACAGTACTACGAGCAGTACTTC.

The genes are TRBV2 and TRBJ1-3, with 7 bases aligning to TRBD1. Germline trimming cut 2 bases from V and 7 bases from J; bases unmatched to any gene: 11. The CDR3 contains 16 residues. The germline V gene has CDR1 SNHLY and CDR2 FYNNEI. The chain's CDR3 is CASSEPQGQKRNTIYF. Written as DNA, the CDR3 is TGTGCCAGCAGTGAACCCCAGGGACAGAAGAGGAACACCATATATTTT.

The chain combines TRBV27 with TRBJ2-5; tentative D call: TRBD2 (5 bases). V was shortened by 4 bases and J by 7 bases, with 16 bases between the two germline ends. The CDR3 contains 14 residues. CDR1 is MNHEY, CDR2 SMNVEV, per germline (reference sequence). CDR3 bases: TGTGCCAGCAGTTCCTCGGGAAAAAGGTGGACCCAGTACTTC. Encoded protein: CASSSSGKRWTQYF.

This chain connects TRBV9 to TRBJ2-7; TRBD1 agrees at 8 bases. The CDR3 totals 15 residues. Germline V lookup: CDR1 SGDLS, CDR2 YYNGEE. The trim removed 0 bases at V and 6 bases at J, leaving 8 bases unmatched. The CDR3 sequence is CASSVEGQDLSEQYF. CDR3 coding DNA: TGTGCCAGCAGCGTAGAGGGACAGGATCTCTCCGAGCAGTACTTC.

This clone was detected once. The V and J genes are TRBV7-9 and TRBJ1-1; 9 bases line up with TRBD1. The V gene's germline CDR1 is SEHNR and CDR2 FQNEAQ (reference sequence). This CDR3 contains 17 residues. The V segment lost 8 bases and the J segment 11 bases; nucleotides outside the gene matches: 24. CDR3 sequence: CASFLFGGTGTERGAFF. The CDR3 bases are TGTGCCAGCTTCCTTTTCGGCGGGACAGGGACCGAGAGGGGCGCTTTCTTT.

V is TRBV4-3 and J is TRBJ2-1, with D possibly being TRBD1 (5 bases). The CDR3 extends over 19 amino acids. The germline gives CDR1 LGHNA, CDR2 YSLEER. V was cut by 2 bases and J by 6 bases, with 26 bases left in between. The CDR3 reads CASSQFLLGVGRGVNEQFF. CDR3 DNA: TGCGCCAGCAGCCAATTCCTGCTAGGGGTCGGGCGAGGAGTCAATGAGCAGTTCTTC.

Remarks on this clone: This CDR3 is also generated by other DNA sequences in the sample. The V and J genes are TRBV20-1 and TRBJ2-7; D not certain. The CDR3 has 11 residues. In germline, CDR1 is DFQATT, CDR2 SNEGSKA (reference sequence). The V end lost 1 base, the J end lost 4 bases, and 5 bases lay between the germline ends. The CDR3 protein is CSARVPYEQYF. The CDR3 DNA reads TGCAGTGCTAGAGTTCCATACGAGCAGTACTTC.

The J gene is TRBJ2-3, the V gene TRBV5-1; no clear D gene. The V end was cut by 0 bases, the J end by 6 bases, with 20 bases between. This CDR3 has 17 amino acids. Germline CDR1 and CDR2: SGHRS and YFSETQ. CDR3 region: CASSLGDSILRSDTQYF. The CDR3, as DNA: TGCGCCAGCAGCTTGGGAGATAGTATATTACGGTCGGATACGCAGTATTTT.

The rearrangement joins TRBV18 to TRBJ1-5; no definite D call. The germline CDR1 and CDR2 sequences are KGHSH and LQKENI. V was cut by 3 bases and J by 7 bases, with 10 bases left in between. There are 13 residues in the CDR3. This CDR3 reads CASSPKTGQPQHF. The CDR3 DNA sequence: TGTGCCAGCTCACCGAAAACGGGGCAGCCCCAGCATTTT.

This chain uses TRBV6-1 with TRBJ1-5; TRBD1 is a possible D gene (6 bases). Germline CDR1 and CDR2: MNHNS and SASEGT. Trimming removed 6 bases from V and 4 bases from J, with 16 bases in between. This CDR3 has 15 residues. The CDR3 reads CASRMGQGANQPQHF. In nucleotides, the CDR3 is TGTGCCAGCAGGATGGGACAAGGGGCAAATCAGCCCCAGCATTTT.

As for this clone: Other DNA sequences in this specimen translate into the identical CDR3. The J gene is TRBJ1-4, the V gene TRBV18; D unresolved. Trimming left V 3 bases short and J 7 bases short, with 12 bases between. Per germline, CDR1 KGHSH and CDR2 LQKENI. CDR3 size: 14 residues. CDR3 in amino acids: CASSPTPGGEKLFF. CDR3 in DNA: TGTGCCAGCTCACCGACCCCCGGAGGTGAAAAACTGTTTTTT.

About this clone itself: Other nucleotide sequences in the sample specify the same CDR3. The rearrangement joins TRBV18 to TRBJ1-1; D call uncertain. The ends were cut back, 2 bases at V and 3 bases at J, with 7 bases in the middle. The CDR3 sequence is 13 residues long. The germline V gene encodes CDR1 KGHSH and CDR2 LQKENI. The CDR3 loop reads CASSPTGDTEAFF. The CDR3 DNA follows: TGTGCCAGCTCACCAACGGGAGACACTGAAGCTTTCTTT.

This chain uses TRBV15 with TRBJ1-2, with TRBD1 matching over 9 bases. V dropped 3 bases and J dropped 7; count of bases not matched to a gene: 6. This CDR3 contains 14 residues. Germline CDR1 reads LNHNV; CDR2 reads YYDKDF (reference sequence). The DNA of the CDR3 is TGTGCCACCAGCAGGGACAGGGGTCCGGGTGGCTACACCTTC. This encodes CATSRDRGPGGYTF.

This chain connects TRBV13 to TRBJ2-3, with 12 bases identical to TRBD2. CDR3 length equals 19 residues. Germline V lookup: CDR1 PRHDT, CDR2 FYEKMQ (reference sequence). The J segment lost 4 bases and the V segment lost 0 bases, leaving 11 bases of the junction unmatched. The CDR3 DNA is TGTGCCAGCAGCTTAGGGTCCCCGACTAGCGGGAGTTGGGCAGATACGCAGTATTTT. This sequence encodes CASSLGSPTSGSWADTQYF.

V usage is TRBV28 and J usage is TRBJ2-1; D is ambiguous. The CDR3 is 11 residues long. The V end was cut by 4 bases, the J end by 4 bases, with 2 bases between. Germline assignment: CDR1 MDHEN and CDR2 SYDVKM. CDR3 amino acids: CASSWYNEQFF. The CDR3 DNA reads TGTGCCAGCAGTTGGTACAATGAGCAGTTCTTC.